The entry below gives a single T cell receptor beta chain sequence along with its context. Primers included in the PCR were 60 Vbeta and 13 Jbeta primers. The method was immunoSEQ multiplex PCR; TCRdb's version includes in-frame clones alone and lacks a portion of them. Of some 140,000 clones in the sample, 65% to 80% are singletons; the top ten hold about 1.6%. The record originates from a study of cytomegalovirus exposure and HLA in healthy donors. This CDR3 region has 14 residues. Trimming left V 5 bases short and J 3 bases short, with 12 bases between. Looked up from germline, CDR1 is LNHDA and CDR2 is SQIVND (reference sequence).

This chain connects TRBV19 to TRBJ2-3, with a tentative D call TRBD2 (6 bases). The clonotype comes from a woman in her late teens or twenties in good health and CMV-seronegative. Sequenced material: PBMCs. The CDR3 sequence is CASSGGAWTDTQYF. The CDR3 coding sequence is TGTGCCAGTAGTGGCGGGGCTTGGACAGATACGCAGTATTTT.